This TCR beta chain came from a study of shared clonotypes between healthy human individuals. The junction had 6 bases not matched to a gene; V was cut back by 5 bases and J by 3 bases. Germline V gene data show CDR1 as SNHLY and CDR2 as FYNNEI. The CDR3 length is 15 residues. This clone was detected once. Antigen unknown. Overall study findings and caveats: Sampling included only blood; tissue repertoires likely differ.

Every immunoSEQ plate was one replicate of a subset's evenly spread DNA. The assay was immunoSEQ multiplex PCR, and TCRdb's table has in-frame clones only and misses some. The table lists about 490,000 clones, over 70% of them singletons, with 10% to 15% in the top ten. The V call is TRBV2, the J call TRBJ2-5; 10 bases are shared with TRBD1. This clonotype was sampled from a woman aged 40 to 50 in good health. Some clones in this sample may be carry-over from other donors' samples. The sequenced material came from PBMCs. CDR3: CASSRDRGLEETQYF. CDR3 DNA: TGTGCCAGCAGTCGGGACAGGGGTTTGGAAGAGACCCAGTACTTC.